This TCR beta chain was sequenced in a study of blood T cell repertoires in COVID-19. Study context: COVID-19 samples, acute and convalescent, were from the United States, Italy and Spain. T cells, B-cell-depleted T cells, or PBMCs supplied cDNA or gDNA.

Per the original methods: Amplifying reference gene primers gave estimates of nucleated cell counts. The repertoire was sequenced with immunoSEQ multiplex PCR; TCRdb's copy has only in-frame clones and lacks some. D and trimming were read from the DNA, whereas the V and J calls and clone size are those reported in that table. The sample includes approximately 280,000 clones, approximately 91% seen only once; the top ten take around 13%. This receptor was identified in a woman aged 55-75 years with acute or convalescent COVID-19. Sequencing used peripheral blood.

The CDR3 protein is CASSVGKGAADTQYF. For the CDR3, the DNA is TGTGCCAGCAGCGTAGGGAAGGGGGCAGCAGATACGCAGTATTTT. The chain is built from TRBV9 and TRBJ2-3, with TRBD1 matching over 7 bases. This CDR3 spans 15 amino acids. The ends lost 0 bases at V and 4 bases at J; junction bases unmatched: 5. CDR1 is SGDLS and CDR2 is YYNGEE in the germline V gene.